Here is one T cell receptor beta chain with its context. Germline loops: CDR1 MNHNY, CDR2 SVGAGI (reference sequence). Unmatched junction bases numbered 7, after V lost 7 bases and J lost 4 bases. This CDR3 has 14 amino acids. Per the study methods: Amplification of reference gene primers was used by the study to estimate nucleated cell counts. Measured with immunoSEQ multiplex PCR; TCRdb has only the in-frame clones, and not every one. V and J calls and clone size are as listed in that table; D and trimming were resolved from the DNA. The repertoire holds about 83,000 clones, 65% to 85% seen once, with roughly 15% in the top ten. The data are from a study of blood T cell repertoires in COVID-19. Study at large: COVID-19 samples from acute and convalescent phases originated in the United States, Italy and Spain. T cells, B-cell-depleted T cells, or PBMCs supplied cDNA or gDNA.

Sequencing was done on a sample of peripheral blood. This TCR derives from a woman at least 80 years old with acute or convalescent COVID-19. The chain links TRBV6-6 to TRBJ1-3; the match to TRBD1 covers 7 bases. The CDR3 sequence: CASTKTGSGNTIYF. The CDR3 DNA follows: TGTGCCAGCACCAAGACAGGGTCAGGAAACACCATATATTTT.